The 2 T cell receptor beta chains given below trace back to one sample, sequenced in a study of T cells in localized non-small cell lung cancer. Using immunoSEQ multiplex PCR, the repertoire was profiled, and TCRdb retains in-frame clones only, with some absent. This table has about 30,000 clones, about 88% appearing once. The input for sequencing was peripheral blood, taken before any cancer treatment. Every receptor here comes from a female donor of 60 years or more with stage III squamous cell lung carcinoma.

The rearrangement uses TRBV12-5 and TRBJ2-1; the D gene is possibly TRBD2 (6 bases). The CDR3 totals 14 residues. V was cut by 6 bases and J by 6 bases, with 15 bases left in between. Germline lookup yields CDR1 LGHNT and CDR2 FRNRAP. The CDR3 is CASGRDSWSNEQFF. CDR3 coding DNA: TGTGCTAGTGGCAGGGACTCATGGAGCAATGAGCAGTTCTTC.

V and J are TRBV28 and TRBJ1-2; D is unresolved. The CDR3 loop spans 13 amino acids. Germline values: CDR1 MDHEN, CDR2 SYDVKM. Trimming pared 3 bases from V and 3 bases from J, leaving 8 bases between. CDR3 nucleotides: TGTGCCAGCAGTTTTGTTCCGGACTATGGCTACACCTTC. Protein: CASSFVPDYGYTF.